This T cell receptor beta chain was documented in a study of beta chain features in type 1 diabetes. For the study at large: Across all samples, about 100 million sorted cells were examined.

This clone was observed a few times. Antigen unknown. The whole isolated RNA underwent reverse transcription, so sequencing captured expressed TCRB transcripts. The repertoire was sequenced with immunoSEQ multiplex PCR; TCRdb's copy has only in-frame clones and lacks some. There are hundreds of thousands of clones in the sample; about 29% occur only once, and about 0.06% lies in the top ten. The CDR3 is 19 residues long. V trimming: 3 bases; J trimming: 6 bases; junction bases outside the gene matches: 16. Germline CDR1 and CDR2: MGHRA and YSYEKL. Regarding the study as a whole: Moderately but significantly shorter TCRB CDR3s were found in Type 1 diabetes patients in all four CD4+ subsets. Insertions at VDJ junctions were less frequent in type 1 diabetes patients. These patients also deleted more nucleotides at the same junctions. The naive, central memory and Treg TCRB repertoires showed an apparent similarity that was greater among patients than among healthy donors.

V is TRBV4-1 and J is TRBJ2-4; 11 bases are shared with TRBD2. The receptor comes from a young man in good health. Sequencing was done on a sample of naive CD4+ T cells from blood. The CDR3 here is CASSQVSGTSGGGGNIQYF. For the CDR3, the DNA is TGCGCCAGCAGCCAGGTATCCGGGACTAGCGGAGGAGGAGGAAACATTCAGTACTTC.